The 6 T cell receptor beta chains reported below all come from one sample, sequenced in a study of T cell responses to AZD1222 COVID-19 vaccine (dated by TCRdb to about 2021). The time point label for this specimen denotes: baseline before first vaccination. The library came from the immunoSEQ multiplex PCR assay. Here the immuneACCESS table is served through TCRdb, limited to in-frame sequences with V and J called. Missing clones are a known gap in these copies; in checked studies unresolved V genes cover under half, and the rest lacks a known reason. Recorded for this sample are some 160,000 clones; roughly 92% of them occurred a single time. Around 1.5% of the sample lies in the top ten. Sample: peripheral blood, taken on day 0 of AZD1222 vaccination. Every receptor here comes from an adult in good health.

DNA of the CDR3: TGCGCCAGCAGTGAGAAAGCGGGGAGCAATCAGCCCCAGCATTTT. It specifies CASSEKAGSNQPQHF. The chain couples TRBV10-2 to TRBJ1-5, with unresolved D. Trimming shortened V by 2 bases and J by 1 base, and 9 bases separated the two germline ends. CDR1 WSHSY and CDR2 SAAADI come from the germline V gene. CDR3 size: 15 residues.

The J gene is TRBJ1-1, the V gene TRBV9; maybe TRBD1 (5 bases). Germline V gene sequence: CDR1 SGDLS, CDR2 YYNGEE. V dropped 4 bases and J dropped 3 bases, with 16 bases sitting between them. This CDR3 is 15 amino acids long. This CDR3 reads CASSPQGAVDTEAFF. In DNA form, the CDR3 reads TGTGCCAGCAGCCCCCAAGGGGCCGTGGACACTGAAGCTTTCTTT.

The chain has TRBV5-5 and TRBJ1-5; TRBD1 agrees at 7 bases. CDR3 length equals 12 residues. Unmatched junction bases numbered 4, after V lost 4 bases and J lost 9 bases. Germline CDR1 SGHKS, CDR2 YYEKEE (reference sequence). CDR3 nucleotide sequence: TGTGCCAGCAGCCAGGGGGTTCCGCCCCAGCATTTT. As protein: CASSQGVPPQHF.

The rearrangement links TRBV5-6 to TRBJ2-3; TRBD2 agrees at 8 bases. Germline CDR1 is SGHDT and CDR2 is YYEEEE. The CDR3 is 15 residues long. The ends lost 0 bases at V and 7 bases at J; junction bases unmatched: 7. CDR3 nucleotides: TGTGCCAGCAGCTTGGTGGGTAGCGGGGCGTATACGCAGTATTTT. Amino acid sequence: CASSLVGSGAYTQYF.

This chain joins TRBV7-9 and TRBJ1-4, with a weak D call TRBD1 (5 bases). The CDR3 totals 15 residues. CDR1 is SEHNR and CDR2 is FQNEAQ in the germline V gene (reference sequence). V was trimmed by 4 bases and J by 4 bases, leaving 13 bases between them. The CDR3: CASSSRDDFNEKLFF. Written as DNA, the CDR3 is TGTGCCAGCAGCTCCCGGGACGACTTTAATGAAAAACTGTTTTTT.

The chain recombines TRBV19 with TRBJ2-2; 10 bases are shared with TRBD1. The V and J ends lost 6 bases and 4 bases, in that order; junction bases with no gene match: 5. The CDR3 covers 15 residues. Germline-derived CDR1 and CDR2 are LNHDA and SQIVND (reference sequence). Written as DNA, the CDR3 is TGTGCCAGTAGCCCGGACAGGGGGGTCACCGGGGAGCTGTTTTTT. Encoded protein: CASSPDRGVTGELFF.